Given below is one T cell receptor beta chain in context. This sample was included in a study of CDR3 diversity in severe acne. TCRdb independently ran MiXCR on the PCR reads; one entry per CDR3 protein. This sample has about 84,000 distinct CDR3 sequences, with roughly 51% found just once. Sequencing was performed on blood. This receptor was taken from a male donor in good health, without acne.

CDR3 DNA: TGCAGTGCTAGAGATGGGACTAGCGGGAGAGGGAATGAGCAGTTCTTC. Encoded protein: CSARDGTSGRGNEQFF. This rearrangement joins TRBV20-1 to TRBJ2-1; TRBD2 matches at 14 bases. The CDR3 spans 16 residues. The J segment lost 7 bases and the V segment lost 0 bases, leaving 5 bases of the junction unmatched. Germline lookup yields CDR1 DFQATT and CDR2 SNEGSKA (reference sequence).